A selection of T cell receptor beta chains follows, all from one sample in a study of identical twins. TCRdb re-derived calls from the 5' RACE reads in MiXCR, one entry per CDR3 protein. The sample records around 340,000 distinct CDR3 sequences, 7% to 9.5% being singletons. Material: naive T cells sorted from blood. These receptors all stem from a woman aged 45-65 years in good health. CDR3s include the opening cysteine and the closing phenylalanine or tryptophan. A D gene is named only where the DNA matches it firmly. Not every row has a clone size; where given, it reads once, few, many or a size class.

j_call clone_size cdr3_length d_call v_call cdr3_nt cdr3_aa
TRBJ2-1 many 11 . TRBV27 TGTGCCAGCAGCCAATACAATGAGCAGTTCTTC CASSQYNEQFF
TRBJ1-5 . 16 . TRBV5-1 TGCGCCAGCAGCCCTGGTTTTGGGACTCCTAATCAGCCCCAGCATTTT CASSPGFGTPNQPQHF
TRBJ1-1 many 15 . TRBV7-2 TGTGCCAGCAGCTTAACCGGACGGATGAACACTGAAGCTTTCTTT CASSLTGRMNTEAFF
TRBJ2-3 . 14 . TRBV18 TGTGCCAGCTCACCATACGAATCGTTAGATACGCAGTATTTT CASSPYESLDTQYF
TRBJ1-2 few 12 TRBD1 TRBV5-1 TGCGCCAGCAGCACAGACAGGGATGGCTACACCTTC CASSTDRDGYTF
TRBJ2-1 many 13 TRBD2 TRBV20-1 TGCAGTGCCTCGGGGGGAGGTCACAATGAGCAGTTCTTC CSASGGGHNEQFF
TRBJ2-7 . 12 TRBD1 TRBV29-1 TGCAGCGCACGACAGGGTAGTAACGAGCAGTACTTC CSARQGSNEQYF
TRBJ2-1 . 17 TRBD2 TRBV15 TGTGCCACCAGCAGAGATCCCCTAGCGGGAGGCTGGAATGAGCAGTTCTTC CATSRDPLAGGWNEQFF
TRBJ2-3 many 12 . TRBV29-1 TGCAGCGTTGAAGTCCCCCCCGATACGCAGTATTTT CSVEVPPDTQYF
TRBJ2-1 . 17 TRBD2 TRBV3-1 TGTGCCAGCAGCCATTCGGGACTAAGAGACTCCTACAATGAGCAGTTCTTC CASSHSGLRDSYNEQFF
TRBJ2-3 . 13 . TRBV6-5 TGTGCCAGCAGACCGAGGGGCACAGATACGCAGTATTTT CASRPRGTDTQYF
TRBJ2-2 . 19 . TRBV4-2 TGTGCCAGCAGCCAAGATTTAGCCGAGCGGGTGGCTAACACCGGGGAGCTGTTTTTT CASSQDLAERVANTGELFF
TRBJ2-1 . 14 . TRBV20-1 TGCAGTGCTAGTCTCAAGGGGAACTACAATGAGCAGTTCTTC CSASLKGNYNEQFF
TRBJ2-3 many 13 . TRBV5-4 TGTGCCAGCAGCATTGCGAACACAGATACGCAGTATTTT CASSIANTDTQYF